A single sample gave rise to the 8 T cell receptor beta chains below, sequenced in a study of shared clonotypes between healthy human individuals. The table came from immunoSEQ multiplex PCR; TCRdb's copy has only in-frame clones and leaves some out. The data show 2 million to 2.5 million clones, with 85% to 95% seen just once and around 0.38% held by the top ten. The specimen sequenced was naive CD4+ T cells from PBMCs. Described subset: CD45RA+ positively selected. The receptor source for this set is a man aged 18 to 29 in good health. Some clones in this sample may be carry-over from other donors' samples.

This clone showed up just once. The chain has TRBV4-2 and TRBJ2-6; D might be TRBD1 (5 bases). V was pared by 5 bases and J by 3 bases, with 11 bases between. This CDR3 contains 15 residues. Germline CDR1 reads LGHNA; CDR2 reads YNFKEQ. The CDR3 region is CASSLEGVGANVLTF. CDR3 coding DNA: TGTGCCAGCAGCTTAGAAGGGGTTGGGGCCAACGTCCTGACTTTC.

This chain joins TRBV2 and TRBJ1-2; 9 nucleotides agree with TRBD1. CDR3 length: 16 residues. Germline trimming cut 0 bases from V and 8 bases from J; bases unmatched to any gene: 10. In germline, CDR1 is SNHLY, CDR2 FYNNEI. CDR3 residues: CASSEAQRTGALGYTF. Here the CDR3 DNA reads TGTGCCAGCAGTGAAGCGCAAAGGACAGGGGCCCTGGGCTACACCTTC.

The genes are TRBV14 and TRBJ2-5; no reliable D call. This CDR3 has 12 residues. V lost 5 bases and J lost 4, with 8 bases in between. Germline values: CDR1 SGHDN, CDR2 FVKESK. The CDR3 sequence: CASSEVGETQYF. CDR3 sequence (DNA): TGTGCCAGCAGCGAAGTGGGAGAGACCCAGTACTTC.

The rearrangement links TRBV19 to TRBJ2-1, with 9 bases that match TRBD2. After removal of 7 bases from V and 6 bases from J, the junction contained 10 bases not matched to a gene. From germline, CDR1 is LNHDA and CDR2 SQIVND (reference sequence). There are 15 residues in the CDR3. The CDR3 nucleotides are TGTGCCAGTACCTCCGGGCTAGCGGGAACCAATGAGCAGTTCTTC. It yields the protein CASTSGLAGTNEQFF.

The chain carries TRBV5-6 and TRBJ2-2; TRBD1 aligns across 7 bases. Germline V gene sequence: CDR1 SGHDT, CDR2 YYEEEE. This CDR3 has 13 amino acids. Unmatched junction bases numbered 0, after V lost 0 bases and J lost 7 bases. CDR3 in amino acids: CASSLAGGGELFF. CDR3 coding DNA: TGTGCCAGCAGCTTGGCAGGGGGCGGGGAGCTGTTTTTT.

As concerns this clone: Other DNA sequences of this sample code for an identical CDR3. The chain links TRBV6-1 to TRBJ2-7; 9 nucleotides align to TRBD2. Unmatched junction bases numbered 4, after V lost 6 bases and J lost 4 bases. Per germline, CDR1 MNHNS and CDR2 SASEGT. This CDR3 contains 13 residues. Here the CDR3 reads CASRAGGPYEQYF. In DNA, the CDR3 is TGTGCCAGCAGGGCGGGAGGGCCGTACGAGCAGTACTTC.

The chain combines TRBV19 with TRBJ2-7; possibly TRBD1 or TRBD2 for D (7 bases each). CDR1 and CDR2 from the germline V gene are LNHDA and SQIVND (reference sequence). Trimming stripped 4 bases from V and 0 bases from J, with 19 bases between. This CDR3 contains 17 residues. CDR3 in DNA: TGTGCCAGTAGTAGGGGAGACGCAGGGGGGGACTCCTACGAGCAGTACTTC. It is translated as CASSRGDAGGDSYEQYF.

The chain employs TRBV5-4 and TRBJ2-7; D gene unclear. The CDR3 consists of 15 residues. V was clipped by 10 bases and J by 2 bases, with 22 bases between them. Germline CDR1 SGHNT, CDR2 YYREEE (reference sequence). The CDR3 DNA sequence: TGTGCCGTTCGTGGAAATTTAGAAGGGACCTACGAGCAGTACTTC. Protein sequence: CAVRGNLEGTYEQYF.